The TCR beta chain under discussion was sequenced for a study (dated by TCRdb to the mid-2010s). For the wider study: The study set out to test whether tumor-infiltrating Tregs in breast cancer get recruited from blood Tregs or are instead converted in situ from other CD4+ T cell subsets.

Details on this clonotype: What this receptor recognizes is not known. One base away there is no much larger clone; base qualities are not given.

CDR1 and CDR2 (KGHDR, SFDVKD) derive from the germline V gene. Trimming removed 2 bases from V and 9 bases from J, leaving 4 bases between the germline ends. Including the terminal cysteine and phenylalanine, the CDR3 comprises 11 residues. Only the CDR3 region is kept as DNA, spanning 33 bases read in frame from base 1. Amplification of full-length TCR variable regions was done by 5' RACE PCR using constant-region reverse primers, and this step was followed by semi-nested PCR with Nested Universal Primer A. Using the ReliaPrep RNA Cell Miniprep System, total RNA was extracted, and the SMARTer RACE 5'/3' Kit was then used to reverse transcribe the RNA into 5'RACE-ready cDNA. An Illumina MiSeq was used to sequence the full-length TCR alpha and beta libraries, which had been barcoded with multiplex adaptors. In the authors' own workflow: For each of nine subset-tissue groups, sequencing data from the five patients were combined, and the groups were compared by unsupervised clustering of TCR gene usage. The Morisita-Horn index, with shared sequences weighted by their contribution to each repertoire, was used to calculate repertoire similarity. TCRdb reprocessed the public reads (quality trimming at Q25 with fastp, clone calling with MiXCR) and kept in-frame beta chains. Each entry merges the rows of one CDR3 protein and shows their most common DNA and genes. These V and J calls rely on TCRdb rather than the paper's analysis. Recorded for this sample are about 41,000 distinct CDR3 sequences; just under 30% of them occurred a single time. The ten top clones hold around 3.9% of the sample.

Findings and caveats that apply to the study as a whole: The validation in the larger cohort was limited to a single TCR beta V-J rearrangement instead of whole repertoires. The greatest overlap of tumor-infiltrating Treg TCR alpha and beta sequences was observed with tumor naive CD4+ T cells, followed by blood naive CD4+ T cells. In terms of TCR gene usage, tumor memory CD4+ T cells clustered together with blood and lymph node memory CD4+ cells, as well as with lymph node naive CD4+ cells.

CD4+CD45RO+CD25- cells were isolated as memory CD4+ T cells. Tregs, naive and memory CD4+ T cells from tumor, blood and ipsilateral draining lymph nodes of five breast cancer patients underwent full-length TCR alpha and beta sequencing. Tumor tissue, along with lymph nodes from ipsilateral axillary dissection, was perfused with PBS, minced, and then digested using collagenase I and hyaluronidase. Ficoll density gradient centrifugation was used to isolate mononuclear cells from lymph nodes or from 50 ml of peripheral blood. A purity exceeding 90% was confirmed by FACS for the sorted cell populations.

This TCR was recovered from a female donor with breast cancer. Specimen: memory CD4+ T cells sorted from a lymph node. Per the publication, the cell subset or site label means: memory CD4+ T cells, CD4+CD45RO+CD25-. The chain is encoded by TRBV24-1 joined to TRBJ2-1, with the D gene not clear enough to name. The CDR3 has the sequence CATSDSSEQFF. The DNA reads as follows: TGTGCCACCAGTGATTCCAGTGAGCAGTTCTTC.